The 23 T cell receptor beta chains below all came from one sample that was sequenced in a study of blood T cell repertoires in COVID-19 (dated by TCRdb to about 2020). Library creation used the immunoSEQ multiplex PCR assay. The table comes from immuneACCESS by way of TCRdb, which keeps in-frame sequences with V and J called. Part of the clones is missing from these tables; in studies checked, under half for an unresolved V gene and the rest for unknown reasons. In this sample the table shows approximately 55,000 clones, approximately 80% of which occur a single time. Together, the top ten hold about 20% of the sample. Sample: peripheral blood. Receptor source: a man aged 30 to 45 with COVID-19, enrolled during active disease.

The chain carries TRBV5-4 and TRBJ2-3; TRBD2 matches at 10 bases. The CDR3 loop spans 15 amino acids. The J segment lost 6 bases and the V segment lost 4 bases, leaving 8 bases of the junction unmatched. Germline V gene lookup returns CDR1 SGHNT and CDR2 YYREEE (reference sequence). CDR3 sequence: CASSPPSGRFDTQYF. In DNA, the CDR3 is TGTGCCAGCAGCCCCCCTAGCGGGAGATTCGATACGCAGTATTTT.

V usage is TRBV5-1 and J usage is TRBJ2-2; 7 nucleotides agree with TRBD2. CDR3 size: 17 residues. Germline lookup yields CDR1 SGHRS and CDR2 YFSETQ. V lost 0 bases to trimming and J lost 1 base; unmatched junction nucleotides: 6. In DNA form, the CDR3 reads TGCGCCAGCAGCTTGGCGGGTGTAGCGGGGAACACCGGGGAGCTGTTTTTT. This sequence encodes CASSLAGVAGNTGELFF. The full variable domain, its missing parts supplied by reference TRBV5-1 and TRBJ2-2, is KAGVTQTPRYLIKTRGQQVTLSCSPISGHRSVSWYQQTPGQGLQFLFEYFSETQRNKGNFPGRFSGRQFSNSRSEMNVSTLELGDSALYLCASSLAGVAGNTGELFFGEGSRLTVL.

This chain joins TRBV19 and TRBJ1-1; D is possibly TRBD1 (5 bases). V lost 5 bases, J lost 10 bases, and 26 bases lay in between. Germline V gene sequence: CDR1 LNHDA, CDR2 SQIVND (reference sequence). This CDR3 is built from 16 residues. The CDR3 protein is CASSPRIDRLSGGAFF. CDR3 nucleotides: TGTGCCAGTAGTCCCAGGATAGACAGATTGTCGGGGGGAGCTTTCTTT.

The V gene is TRBV4-1, the J gene TRBJ1-1; 8 bases line up with TRBD1. The germline CDR1 and CDR2 sequences are MGHRA and YSYEKL. This CDR3 region has 14 residues. Trimming at V came to 0 bases and at J to 7 bases, leaving 4 bases not matched to a gene. Here the CDR3 DNA reads TGCGCCAGCAGCCAAGATCGGGGACAGGTTGAAGCTTTCTTT. Residues: CASSQDRGQVEAFF.

The chain has TRBV6-5 and TRBJ1-1, with no clear D. Germline V gene data show CDR1 as MNHEY and CDR2 as SVGAGI. The V end lost 0 bases, the J end lost 3 bases, and 5 bases lay between the germline ends. The CDR3 runs to 13 residues. The DNA for the CDR3 is TGTGCCAGCAGTTACTCTCGGGACACTGAAGCTTTCTTT. Residues: CASSYSRDTEAFF.

The V call is TRBV11-3, the J call TRBJ2-1; the D gene is possibly TRBD1 (6 bases). The CDR3 is 14 residues long. Germline CDR1 SGHNT, CDR2 YENEEA. Trimming took off 6 bases at V and 5 bases at J, with 14 bases between the two ends. DNA of the CDR3: TGTGCCAGCAGATCTTCCCGGGACAACAATGAGCAGTTCTTC. This translates into CASRSSRDNNEQFF.

This chain connects TRBV7-2 to TRBJ2-3; TRBD1 is a possible D gene (6 bases). Germline V gives CDR1 SGHTA, CDR2 FQGNSA. The CDR3 is 15 residues long. Trimming removed 4 bases at V and 0 bases at J, with 11 bases between. The CDR3 coding sequence is TGTGCCAGCAGCTACTGGACAGCTAGCACAGATACGCAGTATTTT. As protein: CASSYWTASTDTQYF.

The genes are TRBV28 and TRBJ1-3; 10 positions match TRBD1. This CDR3 is built from 18 residues. V lost 6 bases to trimming and J lost 1 base; unmatched junction nucleotides: 12. Looked up from germline, CDR1 is MDHEN and CDR2 is SYDVKM. The CDR3: CASRDRGLMPSSGNTIYF. CDR3 nucleotides: TGTGCCAGCAGGGACAGGGGGTTAATGCCCTCATCTGGAAACACCATATATTTT. Filled out from reference TRBV28 and TRBJ1-3, the complete variable domain reads DVKVTQSSRYLVKRTGEKVFLECVQDMDHENMFWYRQDPGLGLRLIYFSYDVKMKEKGDIPEGYSVSREKKERFSLILESASTNQTSMYLCASRDRGLMPSSGNTIYFGEGSWLTVV.

The CDR3 DNA reads TGTGCCAGCAGGTCCGGCCCGGGACAGACAAACATTCAGTACTTC. Translation: CASRSGPGQTNIQYF. V gene TRBV11-2 combines with J gene TRBJ2-4; TRBD1 agrees at 7 bases. With 6 bases clipped from V and 6 bases from J, the junction kept 11 bases outside the gene matches. The CDR3 is made up of 15 amino acids. CDR1 and CDR2 from the germline V gene are SGHAT and FQNNGV. The full variable domain, in which reference TRBV11-2 and TRBJ2-4 provide the parts outside the CDR3, is EAGVAQSPRYKIIEKRQSVAFWCNPISGHATLYWYQQILGQGPKLLIQFQNNGVVDDSQLPKDRFSAERLKGVDSTLKIQPAKLEDSAVYLCASRSGPGQTNIQYFGAGTRLSVL.

The genes are TRBV28 and TRBJ2-5, with 7 positions matching TRBD2. Germline CDR1 reads MDHEN; CDR2 reads SYDVKM. Trimming removed 2 bases from V and 0 bases from J; junction bases left unmatched: 9. This CDR3 comprises 17 residues. The CDR3 region has the DNA TGTGCCAGCAGTTTAGGTTGGATCGGACTAGACCAAGAGACCCAGTACTTC. Encoded protein: CASSLGWIGLDQETQYF.

This clone was recorded once. V gene TRBV6-5 combines with J gene TRBJ2-1; D possibly corresponds to TRBD2 (7 bases). Germline CDR1 is MNHEY and CDR2 is SVGAGI. This CDR3 has 15 residues. Trimming took 7 bases from V and 2 from J, leaving 15 bases between them. The CDR3 loop is CASTPRGGTYNEQFF. In DNA form, the CDR3 reads TGTGCCAGCACTCCGAGGGGGGGTACCTACAATGAGCAGTTCTTC.

This clone is labeled medium-sized. Other DNA sequences of this sample code for an identical CDR3. This chain joins TRBV6-4 and TRBJ2-2; the D is unclear. This CDR3 has 13 amino acids. The V and J ends lost 0 bases and 4 bases respectively, with 3 bases between them. Germline assignment: CDR1 MRHNA and CDR2 SNTAGT. The CDR3 bases are TGTGCCAGCAGTGACTCTAGCACCGGGGAGCTGTTTTTT. Translating it yields CASSDSSTGELFF.

The chain has TRBV6-4 and TRBJ2-5, with 13 bases aligning to TRBD2. With V trimmed by 0 bases and J by 5 bases, 15 bases remained unmatched. This CDR3 has 20 residues. CDR1 is MRHNA and CDR2 is SNTAGT in the germline V gene. CDR3 in DNA: TGTGCCAGCAGTGACTCCCGGACTAGCGGGGGATCGAATACGATCGAGACCCAGTACTTC. It translates to CASSDSRTSGGSNTIETQYF.

This clone occurred once. V is TRBV6-1 and J is TRBJ2-5, with 7 bases aligning to TRBD1. The V and J ends lost 3 bases and 1 base, in that order; junction bases with no gene match: 5. The CDR3 has 15 residues. Germline loops: CDR1 MNHNS, CDR2 SASEGT. In DNA form, the CDR3 reads TGTGCCAGCAGTGACCCCCGACAGGGCCAAGAGACCCAGTACTTC. Translation: CASSDPRQGQETQYF.

This clone was found once. This chain links TRBV29-1 with TRBJ1-2; perhaps TRBD1 as D (6 bases). The CDR3 loop spans 13 amino acids. V was cut by 3 bases and J by 8 bases, with 16 bases left in between. Germline V gene lookup returns CDR1 SQVTM and CDR2 ANQGSEA. CDR3 DNA sequence: TGCAGCGTTGACGAGTTAGGCAGGGGAGGCTACACCTTC. As protein: CSVDELGRGGYTF.

The rearrangement uses TRBV5-1 and TRBJ1-2, with 8 bases matching TRBD1. CDR1 and CDR2 (germline): SGHRS, YFSETQ. The CDR3 has 15 amino acids. The junction had 5 bases not matched to a gene; V was cut back by 0 bases and J by 4 bases. Here the CDR3 reads CASSLEAGGAYGYTF. The DNA of the CDR3 is TGCGCCAGCAGCTTGGAGGCAGGGGGCGCCTATGGCTACACCTTC.

The chain has TRBV27 and TRBJ2-7; 12 nucleotides align to TRBD2. CDR3 length equals 16 residues. Germline CDR1 is MNHEY and CDR2 is SMNVEV (reference sequence). With 3 bases clipped from V and 0 bases from J, the junction kept 3 bases outside the gene matches. The DNA of the CDR3 is TGTGCCAGCAGTTTGACTAGCGGGGGAAGCTCCTACGAGCAGTACTTC. Amino acid sequence: CASSLTSGGSSYEQYF.

This rearrangement joins TRBV4-1 to TRBJ2-3; 9 nucleotides line up with TRBD2. V lost 0 bases to trimming and J lost 1 base; unmatched junction nucleotides: 5. Per the germline V gene, CDR1 is MGHRA and CDR2 is YSYEKL. The CDR3 length is 17 residues. The CDR3 DNA sequence: TGCGCCAGCAGCCAAGAGGGGTGGACTAGCGGCACAGATACGCAGTATTTT. As protein: CASSQEGWTSGTDTQYF.

The rearrangement uses TRBV2 and TRBJ1-1; D gene ambiguous. This CDR3 is built from 13 residues. Germline values: CDR1 SNHLY, CDR2 FYNNEI. Trimming took off 3 bases at V and 2 bases at J, with 7 bases between the two ends. In DNA form, the CDR3 reads TGTGCCAGCAGTGATCGAGGAAACACTGAAGCTTTCTTT. Encoded protein: CASSDRGNTEAFF.

In its sample, this clone was seen a few times. The V gene is TRBV21-1, the J gene TRBJ1-3; the listed D gene, TRBD1, was not tested against the DNA. TRBV21-1 corresponds to a pseudogene. This CDR3 is 18 amino acids long. For the CDR3, the DNA is TGTGCCAGCAGCAAAGTCGGAGGCCCTACAGGGTACGGAAACACCATATATTTT. This encodes CASSKVGGPTGYGNTIYF.

The J gene is TRBJ2-2, the V gene TRBV9, with 7 nucleotides matching TRBD2. The CDR3 is made up of 16 amino acids. V trimming: 4 bases; J trimming: 5 bases; junction bases outside the gene matches: 11. The germline V gene encodes CDR1 SGDLS and CDR2 YYNGEE. CDR3 residues: CASSRIGGTRTGELFF. The CDR3 DNA reads TGTGCCAGCAGCCGAATCGGGGGGACCCGAACCGGGGAGCTGTTTTTT. Filled out from reference TRBV9 and TRBJ2-2, the complete variable domain reads DSGVTQTPKHLITATGQRVTLRCSPRSGDLSVYWYQQSLDQGLQFLIQYYNGEERAKGNILERFSAQQFPDLHSELNLSSLELGDSALYFCASSRIGGTRTGELFFGEGSRLTVL.

This clone was counted only a few times. The rearrangement links TRBV3-1 (or the pseudogene TRBV3-2) to TRBJ1-6; 9 bases match TRBD1. The junction had 5 bases not matched to a gene; V was cut back by 1 base and J by 7 bases. Germline lookup yields CDR1 LGHDT and CDR2 YNNKEL (reference sequence). The CDR3 length is 16 residues. CDR3 loop: CASSQGGQGQNSPLHF. The CDR3 DNA sequence: TGTGCCAGCAGCCAAGGGGGACAGGGTCAAAATTCACCCCTCCACTTT.

V and J are TRBV6-4 and TRBJ2-2; 8 nucleotides line up with TRBD1. Trimming at V came to 5 bases and at J to 3 bases, leaving 2 bases not matched to a gene. CDR1 is MRHNA and CDR2 is SNTAGT in the germline V gene. The CDR3 consists of 14 residues. The CDR3 coding sequence is TGTGCCAGCAGTCCGGGACAGGACACCGGGGAGCTGTTTTTT. This translates into CASSPGQDTGELFF.